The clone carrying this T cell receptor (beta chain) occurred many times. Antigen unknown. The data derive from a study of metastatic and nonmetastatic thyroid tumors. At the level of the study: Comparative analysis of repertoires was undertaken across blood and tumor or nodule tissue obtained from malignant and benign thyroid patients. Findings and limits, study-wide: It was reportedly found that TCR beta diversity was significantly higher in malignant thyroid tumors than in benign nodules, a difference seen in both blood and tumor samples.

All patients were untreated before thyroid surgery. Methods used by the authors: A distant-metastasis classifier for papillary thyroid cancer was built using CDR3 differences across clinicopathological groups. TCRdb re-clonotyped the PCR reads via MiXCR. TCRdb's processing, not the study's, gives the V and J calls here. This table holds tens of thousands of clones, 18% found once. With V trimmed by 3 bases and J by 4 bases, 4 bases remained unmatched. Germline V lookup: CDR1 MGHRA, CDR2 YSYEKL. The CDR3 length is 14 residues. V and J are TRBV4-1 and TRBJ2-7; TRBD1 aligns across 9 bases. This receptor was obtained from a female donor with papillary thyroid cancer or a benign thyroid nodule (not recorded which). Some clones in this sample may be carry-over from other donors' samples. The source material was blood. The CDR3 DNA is TGCGCCAGCAGCCAGTCGACAGGGGGTTACGAGCAGTACTTC. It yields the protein CASSQSTGGYEQYF.